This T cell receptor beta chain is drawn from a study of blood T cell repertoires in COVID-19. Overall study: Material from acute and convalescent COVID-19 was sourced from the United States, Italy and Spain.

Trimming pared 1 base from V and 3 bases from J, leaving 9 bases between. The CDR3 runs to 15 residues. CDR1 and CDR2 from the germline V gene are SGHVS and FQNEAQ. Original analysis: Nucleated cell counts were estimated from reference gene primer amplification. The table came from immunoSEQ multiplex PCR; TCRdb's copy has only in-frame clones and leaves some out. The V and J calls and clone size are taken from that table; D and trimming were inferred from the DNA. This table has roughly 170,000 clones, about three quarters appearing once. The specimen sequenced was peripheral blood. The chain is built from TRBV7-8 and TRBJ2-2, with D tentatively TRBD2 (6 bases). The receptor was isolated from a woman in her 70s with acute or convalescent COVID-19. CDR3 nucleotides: TGTGCCAGCAGCTTAGGGGGCGGGGACACCGGGGAGCTGTTTTTT. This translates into CASSLGGGDTGELFF.